Listed below are T cell receptor beta chains from one sample, sequenced in a study of cytomegalovirus exposure and HLA in healthy donors. Data came from immunoSEQ multiplex PCR; TCRdb stores just in-frame clones and leaves some out. The sample shows 82,000 or so clones, 9.5% to 13% of them seen only once. The sample taken for sequencing was PBMCs. Every receptor here comes from a man aged 55 to 69 in good health and CMV-seropositive. Both conserved end residues are part of each CDR3. D genes are given only for firm matches. Rows give clone size only sometimes, using once, few, many, or a class for an expanded clone.

clone_size d_call j_call v_call cdr3_nt cdr3_aa
- - TRBJ2-7 TRBV5-1 TGCGCCAGCAGCGACACAGGGGGGGGTCCCTACGAGCAGTACTTC CASSDTGGGPYEQYF
- - TRBJ2-1 TRBV5-6 TGTGCCAGCAGCTTGGGCGCAGGGGGGTACAATGAGCAGTTCTTC CASSLGAGGYNEQFF
few - TRBJ2-3 TRBV29-1 TGCAGCGTTGATCTCGCGGTTACGCAGTATTTT CSVDLAVTQYF
- - TRBJ1-2 TRBV19 TGTGCCAGTAGTATGAACACCAACTATGGCTACACCTTC CASSMNTNYGYTF
few TRBD2 TRBJ2-7 TRBV2 TGTGCCAGCACCGTGCGGACTAGCGGGAGCGAGCAGTACTTC CASTVRTSGSEQYF
- TRBD1 TRBJ2-5 TRBV11-3 TGTGCCAGCAGCCCGAAACCCTCAGGGGACAGGGGCAGGGAGACCCAGTACTTC CASSPKPSGDRGRETQYF
- TRBD1 TRBJ1-2 TRBV5-4 TGTGCCAGCACAAGCCCGGGACAGGGTCCGAGGTTCGGCTCGGGCTATGGCTACACCTTC CASTSPGQGPRFGSGYGYTF
- - TRBJ1-1 TRBV5-1 TGCGCCAGCAGCTCTGAGTCTGACACTGAAGCTTTCTTT CASSSESDTEAFF
- TRBD1 TRBJ2-1 TRBV5-1 TGCGCCAGCAGCTCTGACAGGGGTGGCTCCTACAATGAGCAGTTCTTC CASSSDRGGSYNEQFF
few - TRBJ2-7 TRBV2 TGTGCCAGCAGCGACAGGTACGAGCAGTACTTC CASSDRYEQYF
- TRBD2 TRBJ2-5 TRBV15 TGTGCCACCAGCAGAGGGTGGAGCGGGACGGGGGAGACCCAGTACTTC CATSRGWSGTGETQYF
few TRBD2 TRBJ2-2 TRBV15 TGTGCCACCAGCAGAGGAAGGACTAGCGGGGGGCCTTGGAACACCGGGGAGCTGTTTTTT CATSRGRTSGGPWNTGELFF
- TRBD2 TRBJ2-1 TRBV6-6 TGTGCCAGCAGTTACGCTGCGGGAGACGACAATGAGCAGTTCTTC CASSYAAGDDNEQFF
few - TRBJ2-2 TRBV5-5 TGTGCCAGCAGCCCCTCCGGGATTAGCCGGTCCGGGGAGCTGTTTTTT CASSPSGISRSGELFF
- TRBD2 TRBJ2-7 TRBV19 TGTGCCAGTAGTAAACCGGGACTAGCGGAATCCTACGAGCAGTACTTC CASSKPGLAESYEQYF
- - TRBJ2-7 TRBV6-1 TGTGCCAGCAGTGAAACCGGGGACGAGCAGTACTTC CASSETGDEQYF
few - TRBJ1-4 TRBV30 TGTGCCTGGGGACGGCGGGGGATAAATGAAAAACTGTTTTTT CAWGRRGINEKLFF